This T cell receptor (beta chain) comes out of a study of tumor T cells in aggressive B-cell lymphoma. Assay used: immunoSEQ multiplex PCR; TCRdb lists only in-frame clones, some missing. The sample lists around 2,200 clones; 80% to 95% were seen once. The CDR3 has 14 residues. V was clipped by 6 bases and J by 10 bases, with 24 bases between them. The germline gives CDR1 SQVTM, CDR2 ANQGSEA. This sequence originates from an adult with diffuse large B cell lymphoma. Sample: tumor tissue. V and J are TRBV29-1 and TRBJ1-2, with D tentatively TRBD1 (6 bases). In DNA form, the CDR3 reads TGCAGCGTGGATGGACAGAGCGCTGGAGCACCCTACACCTTC. This translates into CSVDGQSAGAPYTF.